Listed here are 9 T cell receptor beta chains from one sample, sequenced in a study of Tregs in tolerant kidney transplant recipients. Clones were read by immunoSEQ multiplex PCR, and TCRdb kept only the in-frame ones, dropping some. The sample spans about 52,000 clones; the ten largest clones claim 0.83%. The sequenced sample was CD4+ T cells from blood, obtained before the transplant. Every receptor here comes from a human donor who received a combined kidney and bone marrow transplant.

Details on this clone: With the read ending 3 residues before the CDR3 end, the germline J gene is used to fill in that end. The chain couples TRBV6-1 to TRBJ2-3; 8 nucleotides align to TRBD2. Germline assignment: CDR1 MNHNS and CDR2 SASEGT. This CDR3 contains 13 residues. The CDR3 DNA, read in part, is TGTGCCAGCAGTGAATCGCGGGGGGATGCG. This encodes CASSESRGDA. The full CDR3 sequence reads CASSESRGDAQYF.

Comment on this clone: The read comes to an end 3 residues before the CDR3 does, leaving the germline J gene to fill in the end. The chain is built from TRBV18 and TRBJ2-7; possibly TRBD2 for D (6 bases). V was pared by 3 bases and J by 2 bases, with 8 bases between. The CDR3 contains 13 residues. Germline CDR1 reads KGHSH; CDR2 reads LQKENI. CDR3 region: CASSPGTAYEQYF. Partial CDR3 DNA: TGTGCCAGCTCACCCGGGACTGCCTACGAG.

On this clone: The CDR3 extends 3 residues past the end of the read, so its final part is completed from the germline J gene. The chain links TRBV7-8 to TRBJ1-5; TRBD1 is a possible D gene (6 bases). The CDR3 is 14 amino acids. From germline, CDR1 is SGHVS and CDR2 FQNEAQ. The sequenced CDR3 bases are TGTGCCAGCAGCGGAACAGGGTCCCGGGGTCCC. As protein: CASSGTGSRGP. The complete CDR3 reads CASSGTGSRGPQHF.

Notes on this clone: The read is 3 residues too short to cover the CDR3 end, so that end is filled in from the germline J gene. This chain connects TRBV5-5 to TRBJ1-4, with D possibly being TRBD1 (5 bases). This CDR3 contains 15 residues. The ends were cut back, 1 base at V and 7 bases at J, with 14 bases in the middle. Germline V lookup: CDR1 SGHKS, CDR2 YYEKEE (reference sequence). CDR3 protein: CASSLLLRGSEKLFF. The CDR3 bases that were read are TGTGCCAGCAGCTTGTTACTTCGGGGGAGTGAAAAA.

Comments on this clone: The CDR3 end is not reached by the read, which stops 3 residues before it; the germline J gene fills it in. This chain links TRBV10-3 with TRBJ2-3; TRBD1 might be the D (6 bases). V gave up 3 bases and J gave up 2 bases, with 15 bases separating them. Germline V gene lookup returns CDR1 ENHRY and CDR2 SYGVKD. This CDR3 region has 16 residues. The CDR3 bases that were read are TGTGCCATCAGTGAATGGGGGCAACCCGACACAGATACG. It yields the protein CAISEWGQPDTDT. The CDR3 in its entirety is CAISEWGQPDTDTQYF.

To note about this clone: With the read ending 3 residues before the CDR3 end, the germline J gene is used to fill in that end. The chain has TRBV5-1 and TRBJ2-5; D is possibly TRBD2 (7 bases). V was trimmed by 0 bases and J by 5 bases, leaving 14 bases between them. The CDR3 extends over 15 amino acids. CDR1 is SGHRS, CDR2 YFSETQ, per germline. The CDR3 spells CASSLDGGPAETQYF. CDR3 DNA, as far as it was read: TGCGCCAGCAGCTTGGACGGGGGGCCGGCGGAGACC.

About this clone: The read ends 3 residues early relative to the CDR3; the germline J gene fills the gap. The chain joins TRBV7-9 to TRBJ1-1; possible D gene TRBD1, 6 bases. This CDR3 has 14 amino acids. Germline CDR1 and CDR2: SEHNR and FQNEAQ (reference sequence). The V gene lost 10 bases and the J gene lost 5 bases, with 20 bases spanning the gap. The covered CDR3 bases are TGTGCCACCGATCTGGGCGGGACAAAGACTGAA. Residues: CATDLGGTKTE. The CDR3, in full, reads CATDLGGTKTEAFF. The entire variable domain, with the rest obtained from reference TRBV7-9 and TRBJ1-1, is as follows: DTGVSQNPRHKITKRGQNVTFRCDPISEHNRLYWYRQTLGQGPEFLTYFQNEAQLEKSRLLSDRFSAERPKGSFSTLEIQRTEQGDSAMYLCATDLGGTKTEAFFGQGTRLTVV.

A note on this clone: The DNA ends 3 residues before the CDR3 does, and the rest of the CDR3 is filled in from the germline J gene. The chain couples TRBV11-3 to TRBJ2-1; 8 bases are a match to TRBD1. CDR1 SGHNT and CDR2 YENEEA come from the germline V gene. The CDR3 is 14 residues long. Germline trimming cut 3 bases from V and 4 bases from J; bases unmatched to any gene: 2. This chain's CDR3 is CASSFGQGYNEQFF. CDR3 DNA (partial): TGTGCCAGCAGCTTCGGACAGGGATACAATGAG.

Of note for this clone: The read ends 3 residues shy of where the CDR3 ends; the end is completed using the germline J gene. J is TRBJ1-5 and V is TRBV23-1; no clear D gene. Being an ORF, TRBV23-1 has a function that is uncertain. This CDR3 is built from 11 residues. Trimming shortened V by 6 bases and J by 8 bases, and 8 bases separated the two germline ends. CDR3 sequence: CASRLAEPQHF. Partial CDR3 DNA: TGCGCCAGCAGGTTGGCGGAGCCC.